The entry that follows covers one T cell receptor beta chain sequence. Sequencing used immunoSEQ multiplex PCR; TCRdb keeps in-frame clones, though not all of them. Here the sample spans 150,000 to 200,000 clones, about 85% being singletons. The data were obtained in a study of blood T cell repertoires in COVID-19. This TCR was sampled from a woman of 80 years or more with acute or convalescent COVID-19. The sample taken for sequencing was peripheral blood.

CDR3 in amino acids: CASSGPAPVNYGYTF. The CDR3 DNA is TGTGCCAGTAGTGGCCCAGCGCCAGTTAACTATGGCTACACCTTC. J is TRBJ1-2 and V is TRBV19; D is unclear. Germline loops: CDR1 LNHDA, CDR2 SQIVND (reference sequence). The CDR3 consists of 15 residues. V was shortened by 5 bases and J by 1 base, with 14 bases between the two germline ends.